A single sample gave rise to the 19 T cell receptor beta chains below, sequenced in a study of blood T cell repertoires in COVID-19. Assay used: immunoSEQ multiplex PCR; TCRdb lists only in-frame clones, some missing. The data hold about 150,000 clones, with 75% to 90% observed a single time. Source material: peripheral blood. The receptor set was obtained from a man younger than 30 with COVID-19, enrolled during active disease.

The chain employs TRBV7-2 and TRBJ2-1; 9 bases fit TRBD2. Germline V gene data show CDR1 as SGHTA and CDR2 as FQGNSA. The CDR3 has 13 amino acids. Losses at the gene ends were 8 bases for V and 7 bases for J; bases not matched to a gene: 6. CDR3 nucleotide sequence: TGTGCCAGCGTAGCGGGAGTCGGGAATGAGCAGTTCTTC. Translated, it gives CASVAGVGNEQFF.

The chain has TRBV18 and TRBJ2-7; 11 bases agree with TRBD1. The CDR3 has 14 amino acids. Looked up from germline, CDR1 is KGHSH and CDR2 is LQKENI. V lost 3 bases to trimming and J lost 7 bases; unmatched junction nucleotides: 5. CDR3 nucleotides: TGTGCCAGCTCACCCCCCGGACAGGGGGCTGAGCAGTACTTC. This sequence encodes CASSPPGQGAEQYF.

The chain uses TRBV4-3 and TRBJ2-7; TRBD2 aligns across 9 bases. Germline V gene data show CDR1 as LGHNA and CDR2 as YSLEER. Unmatched junction bases numbered 7, after V lost 4 bases and J lost 3 bases. The CDR3 covers 15 residues. In nucleotides, the CDR3 is TGCGCCAGCAGCCGAGGGCTAGCGGGAAACTACGAGCAGTACTTC. Its protein is CASSRGLAGNYEQYF.

This rearrangement joins TRBV5-6 to TRBJ1-5; maybe TRBD1 (6 bases). The CDR3 is 14 residues long. Trimming pared 2 bases from V and 3 bases from J, leaving 9 bases between. Looked up from germline, CDR1 is SGHDT and CDR2 is YYEEEE. As DNA, the CDR3 is TGTGCCAGCAGCTTAGGGGGAATCAATCAGCCCCAGCATTTT. Its translation: CASSLGGINQPQHF. Variable domain in full (rest from reference TRBV5-6 and TRBJ1-5): DAGVTQSPTHLIKTRGQQVTLRCSPKSGHDTVSWYQQALGQGPQFIFQYYEEEERQRGNFPDRFSGHQFPNYSSELNVNALLLGDSALYLCASSLGGINQPQHFGDGTRLSIL.

The chain couples TRBV5-6 to TRBJ2-5; 7 bases are shared with TRBD2. The CDR3 is made up of 14 amino acids. Germline-derived CDR1 and CDR2 are SGHDT and YYEEEE. Germline trimming cut 0 bases from V and 6 bases from J; bases unmatched to any gene: 5. CDR3: CASSLGAGVQTQYF. CDR3 in DNA: TGTGCCAGCAGCTTGGGGGCGGGAGTACAGACCCAGTACTTC.

This clone was seen a single time. The rearrangement links TRBV4-3 to TRBJ2-1, with 12 bases aligning to TRBD2. From germline, CDR1 is LGHNA and CDR2 YSLEER. The V and J ends lost 0 bases and 2 bases, in that order; junction bases with no gene match: 8. The CDR3 extends over 19 amino acids. As DNA, the CDR3 is TGCGCCAGCAGCCAAGACGGAGGACTAGCGGGGTCCCCCTACAATGAGCAGTTCTTC. Encoded protein: CASSQDGGLAGSPYNEQFF.

CDR3 sequence reads: CASSYAGGLAGVRRGRRNEQFF. CDR3 DNA: TGTGCCAGCAGCTATGCCGGGGGACTAGCGGGAGTAAGGAGAGGACGAAGAAATGAGCAGTTCTTC. This chain joins TRBV7-8 and TRBJ2-1; 14 positions agree with TRBD2. V lost 4 bases, J lost 7 bases, and 24 bases stayed unmatched. The CDR3 runs 22 residues. Germline-derived CDR1 and CDR2 are SGHVS and FQNEAQ.

Comment on this clone: A junction end diverges from the germline sequence, so it may reflect a read error. V and J are TRBV19 and TRBJ1-4, with D perhaps matching TRBD1 (5 bases). This CDR3 region has 15 residues. Germline V CDR1 and CDR2: LNHDA, SQIVND (reference sequence). The CDR3 bases are TGTGCCAGTAGTGAGGGGACTGCAACTAATGAAAAACTGCTTTTT. Translating gives CASSEGTATNEKLLF.

This clone was detected only once. This chain uses TRBV6-2 or TRBV6-3 with TRBJ2-7; D is unresolved. CDR3 length: 12 amino acids. Germline lookup yields CDR1 MNHEY and CDR2 SVGEGT. The V end was cut by 4 bases, the J end by 4 bases, with 8 bases between. CDR3 protein: CASSSRRYEQYF. CDR3 nucleotide sequence: TGTGCCAGCAGTTCTCGCAGGTACGAGCAGTACTTC.

The chain carries TRBV6-2 or TRBV6-3 and TRBJ1-6; D is uncertain. V was pared by 0 bases and J by 0 bases, with 9 bases between. CDR1 and CDR2 from the germline V gene are MNHEY and SVGEGT. The CDR3 loop spans 17 amino acids. The CDR3 coding sequence is TGTGCCAGCAGTTACTCGAGGTGGAGCTCCTATAATTCACCCCTCCACTTT. It is translated as CASSYSRWSSYNSPLHF.

The J gene is TRBJ2-7, the V gene TRBV7-9; D perhaps matches TRBD2 (5 bases). This CDR3 has 11 amino acids. V lost 7 bases and J 4 bases, leaving 8 bases between the germline ends. Germline values: CDR1 SEHNR, CDR2 FQNEAQ (reference sequence). The CDR3 DNA sequence: TGTGCCAGCACCCGCGGGTACGAGCAGTACTTC. It specifies CASTRGYEQYF.

The DNA for the CDR3 is TGTGCCACCCTTCCGGGGACTAGCGACACCGGGGAGCTGTTTTTT. Residues: CATLPGTSDTGELFF. The V gene is TRBV10-3, the J gene TRBJ2-2; 10 positions agree with TRBD2. The trim removed 10 bases at V and 3 bases at J, leaving 8 bases unmatched. The CDR3 consists of 15 residues. CDR1 is ENHRY and CDR2 is SYGVKD in the germline V gene.

The V gene is TRBV27, the J gene TRBJ2-5, with TRBD2 identical over 8 bases. J gave up 4 bases and V 6 bases, and 13 bases lay outside the gene matches. The germline gives CDR1 MNHEY, CDR2 SMNVEV (reference sequence). This CDR3 is 16 amino acids long. The CDR3 spells CASRTSRGGYRETQYF. The CDR3 DNA sequence: TGTGCCAGCAGGACCTCCCGGGGGGGTTACAGAGAGACCCAGTACTTC.

This sequence joins TRBV5-5 and TRBJ1-5; D is unresolved. Germline V CDR1 and CDR2: SGHKS, YYEKEE (reference sequence). The CDR3 is 15 amino acids. V lost 1 base to trimming and J lost 7 bases, with 15 bases between them. CDR3 DNA sequence: TGTGCCAGCAGCTTGTGGGGAGAAGGACGACAGCCCCAGCATTTT. This codes for CASSLWGEGRQPQHF.

This clone was counted a few times. Other DNA sequences in this specimen translate into the identical CDR3. The V gene is TRBV18, the J gene TRBJ1-5; D gene ambiguous. The V end lost 3 bases, the J end lost 0 bases, and 9 bases lay between the germline ends. Germline V gives CDR1 KGHSH, CDR2 LQKENI. This CDR3 spans 15 amino acids. CDR3 loop: CASSPTGYSNQPQHF. CDR3 DNA: TGTGCCAGCTCACCGACGGGTTATAGCAATCAGCCCCAGCATTTT. The variable domain in full, completed from reference TRBV18 and TRBJ1-5, reads NAGVMQNPRHLVRRRGQEARLRCSPMKGHSHVYWYRQLPEEGLKFMVYLQKENIIDESGMPKERFSAEFPKEGPSILRIQQVVRGDSAAYFCASSPTGYSNQPQHFGDGTRLSIL.

The chain links TRBV7-9 to TRBJ2-1; D gene unclear. Trimming took off 3 bases at V and 4 bases at J, with 10 bases between the two ends. The CDR3 spans 14 residues. Per the germline V gene, CDR1 is SEHNR and CDR2 is FQNEAQ (reference sequence). The CDR3 here is CASSFDRSYNEQFF. CDR3 sequence (DNA): TGTGCCAGCAGCTTTGACCGGAGTTACAATGAGCAGTTCTTC.

About this clone itself: The sample holds other DNA sequences that translate to the same CDR3. J is TRBJ1-5 and V is TRBV7-8; 7 bases agree with TRBD1. V lost 5 bases, J lost 3 bases, and 4 bases stayed unmatched. Germline values: CDR1 SGHVS, CDR2 FQNEAQ. The CDR3 length is 14 residues. The CDR3: CASSHDRVNQPQHF. The CDR3 DNA reads TGTGCCAGCAGCCACGACAGGGTCAATCAGCCCCAGCATTTT.

The chain combines TRBV14 with TRBJ2-7; D unclear. V was clipped by 1 base and J by 7 bases, with 20 bases between them. The germline V gene encodes CDR1 SGHDN and CDR2 FVKESK. This CDR3 region has 16 residues. The CDR3 coding sequence is TGTGCCAGCAGCCAAGGAATGGCAGGCGTCCTCTTTGAGCAGTACTTC. It translates to CASSQGMAGVLFEQYF.

The rearrangement joins TRBV6-2 or TRBV6-3 to TRBJ2-7; TRBD1 agrees at 7 bases. CDR1 and CDR2 from the germline V gene are MNHEY and SVGEGT. This CDR3 has 17 amino acids. V was pared by 2 bases and J by 5 bases, with 15 bases of the junction left unmatched. CDR3 in amino acids: CASSYLTTGEILHEQYF. CDR3 coding DNA: TGTGCCAGCAGTTACCTCACTACAGGGGAAATCCTACACGAGCAGTACTTC.